This record looks at one TCR beta chain sequence and its context. Its antigen is unidentified. This sample was included in a study of CXCR3-negative and CXCR3-positive naive CD8 T cells. Study details: For each library, about 1.5 +/- 0.3 million TRB reads were obtained, about 135 million in total. Findings and caveats of the study: TRB CDR3 properties served as the basis for inferring TCR strength, and surface CD5 was comparable between naive subsets.

CDR1 SGHTA and CDR2 FQGNSA come from the germline V gene. The CDR3 loop spans 16 amino acids. It was by 5' RACE with UMI labels that the TRB cDNA libraries were prepared. No DNA is given; TCRdb re-called the 5' RACE reads and lists each CDR3 protein once. The sample totals 35,000 to 40,000 distinct CDR3 sequences. Each CD8+ T cell subset was flow-sorted in triplicate. Every sort contained some 300,000 cells. Sequenced material: memory CD8+ T cells from blood. This chain links TRBV7-2 with TRBJ2-3; TCRdb names TRBD1, which stays unverified in the absence of DNA. The TCR sequence derives from a human donor in good health. Some clones in this sample may be carry-over from other donors' samples. The CDR3 is CASSTPSGQDADTQYF.